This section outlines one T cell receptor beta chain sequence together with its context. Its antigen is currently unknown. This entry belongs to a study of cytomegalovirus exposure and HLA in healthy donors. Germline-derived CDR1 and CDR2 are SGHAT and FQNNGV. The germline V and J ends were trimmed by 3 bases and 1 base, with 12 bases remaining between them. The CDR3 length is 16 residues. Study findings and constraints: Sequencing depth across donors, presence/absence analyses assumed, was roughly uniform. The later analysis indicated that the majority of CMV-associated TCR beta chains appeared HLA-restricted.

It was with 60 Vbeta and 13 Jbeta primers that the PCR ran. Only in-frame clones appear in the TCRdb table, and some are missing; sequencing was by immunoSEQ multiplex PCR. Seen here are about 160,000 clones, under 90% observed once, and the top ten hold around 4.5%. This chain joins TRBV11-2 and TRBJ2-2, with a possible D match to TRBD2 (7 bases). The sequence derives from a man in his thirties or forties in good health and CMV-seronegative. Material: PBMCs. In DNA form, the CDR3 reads TGTGCCAGCAGCTTTGGGGGAGGGGGGAACACCGGGGAGCTGTTTTTT. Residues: CASSFGGGGNTGELFF.